The 14 T cell receptor beta chains below come from one sample, sequenced in a study of blood T cell repertoires in COVID-19 (TCRdb year 2020). Library preparation used the immunoSEQ multiplex PCR assay. Sourced from immuneACCESS, this table was stored by TCRdb with only in-frame sequences that have V and J called. A share of the clones is absent; for the studies checked, an unresolved V gene accounts for under half, and the remainder has no known explanation. This sample holds over 150,000 clones; about 88% were observed only once. Together, the top ten hold roughly 19% of the sample. Specimen: peripheral blood. These receptor sequences come from a man aged 45-65 years with COVID-19, enrolled during active disease.

The V call is TRBV5-1, the J call TRBJ1-1; D uncertain. V was pared by 5 bases and J by 2 bases, with 10 bases between. CDR3 size: 13 residues. Germline CDR1 and CDR2: SGHRS and YFSETQ. DNA of the CDR3: TGCGCCAGCAGTCCCATACTCAACACTGAAGCTTTCTTT. It is translated as CASSPILNTEAFF.

The rearrangement uses TRBV6-1 and TRBJ2-1, with 11 bases lining up with TRBD2. The V gene's germline CDR1 is MNHNS and CDR2 SASEGT. The CDR3 sequence is 15 residues long. V shed 3 bases, J shed 6 bases, and the junction held 4 bases outside the gene matches. The CDR3 sequence: CASSEPGLAVNEQFF. The CDR3 DNA reads as TGTGCCAGCAGTGAGCCGGGACTAGCGGTCAATGAGCAGTTCTTC.

The chain is built from TRBV7-9 and TRBJ2-7, with D perhaps matching TRBD2 (5 bases). CDR1 and CDR2 from the germline V gene are SEHNR and FQNEAQ (reference sequence). V dropped 2 bases and J dropped 0 bases, with 11 bases sitting between them. The CDR3 sequence is 15 residues long. This CDR3 is CASSLTRSSSYEQYF. The CDR3 nucleotides are TGTGCCAGCAGCTTAACTAGGTCGAGCTCCTACGAGCAGTACTTC.

V is TRBV6-5 and J is TRBJ2-3; possibly TRBD2 for D (6 bases). Looked up from germline, CDR1 is MNHEY and CDR2 is SVGAGI. V was trimmed by 6 bases and J by 0 bases, leaving 13 bases between them. This CDR3 comprises 15 residues. The CDR3 spells CASRPEGGSTDTQYF. CDR3 sequence (DNA): TGTGCCAGCAGACCGGAAGGAGGGAGCACAGATACGCAGTATTTT.

This chain uses TRBV7-2 with TRBJ1-4; the match to TRBD1 covers 12 bases. The V gene's germline CDR1 is SGHTA and CDR2 FQGNSA. The CDR3 is 15 amino acids. J lost 6 bases, V lost 5 bases, and 4 bases had no gene match. CDR3 amino acids: CASSPGTGGYEKLFF. The CDR3 bases are TGTGCCAGCAGCCCAGGGACAGGGGGCTATGAAAAACTGTTTTTT.

CDR3: CASSIGRAVGADTQYF. CDR3 DNA sequence: TGTGCCAGCAGCATTGGGCGAGCCGTAGGGGCAGATACGCAGTATTTT. The V and J genes are TRBV7-8 and TRBJ2-3; TRBD1 is a possible D gene (5 bases). This CDR3 is 16 amino acids long. The V and J ends lost 5 bases and 4 bases respectively, with 19 bases between them. The germline V gene has CDR1 SGHVS and CDR2 FQNEAQ.

The rearrangement uses TRBV9 and TRBJ2-2; 7 nucleotides match TRBD1. With 3 bases clipped from V and 4 bases from J, the junction kept 15 bases outside the gene matches. Germline CDR1 reads SGDLS; CDR2 reads YYNGEE. The CDR3 runs 18 residues. The CDR3 DNA is TGTGCCAGCAGCGAGCCCGATCTGACAGGGTCGCGCACCGGGGAGCTGTTTTTT. As protein: CASSEPDLTGSRTGELFF.

The gene calls are TRBV7-2 and TRBJ1-2; D unresolved. CDR1 SGHTA and CDR2 FQGNSA come from the germline V gene. The V gene lost 5 bases and the J gene lost 6 bases, with 22 bases spanning the gap. The CDR3 runs 16 residues. The CDR3 region has the DNA TGTGCCAGCAGCCAAACTAGGTTCGGGGAAGGGCATGGCTACACCTTC. This codes for CASSQTRFGEGHGYTF.

The chain joins TRBV19 to TRBJ1-5, with D perhaps matching TRBD1 (6 bases). CDR1 and CDR2 from the germline V gene are LNHDA and SQIVND (reference sequence). V lost 9 bases, J lost 0 bases, and 12 bases lay in between. The CDR3 sequence is 14 residues long. CDR3 DNA sequence: TGTGCCAGCAGGGGTTTTAATAGCAATCAGCCCCAGCATTTT. Protein: CASRGFNSNQPQHF.

This chain links TRBV5-1 with TRBJ1-1; weak D call: TRBD1 (6 bases). The CDR3 loop spans 16 amino acids. The V gene's germline CDR1 is SGHRS and CDR2 YFSETQ. Trimming shortened V by 0 bases and J by 3 bases, and 15 bases separated the two germline ends. CDR3 sequence (DNA): TGCGCCAGCAGCTTGGGGTCAGGGGTAAGGGACACTGAAGCTTTCTTT. Protein: CASSLGSGVRDTEAFF. The variable domain in full, completed from reference TRBV5-1 and TRBJ1-1, reads KAGVTQTPRYLIKTRGQQVTLSCSPISGHRSVSWYQQTPGQGLQFLFEYFSETQRNKGNFPGRFSGRQFSNSRSEMNVSTLELGDSALYLCASSLGSGVRDTEAFFGQGTRLTVV.

This clone was counted between two and nine times. The J gene is TRBJ1-5, the V gene TRBV19; D ambiguous. Germline CDR1 LNHDA, CDR2 SQIVND (reference sequence). The length of the CDR3 is 14 residues. V was pared by 2 bases and J by 2 bases, with 7 bases between. The CDR3 nucleotides are TGTGCCAGTAGTATAATCGGGGGCAATCAGCCCCAGCATTTT. This encodes CASSIIGGNQPQHF.

The table lists this clone with many counts. The chain couples TRBV27 to TRBJ1-4; D is unclear. Germline lookup yields CDR1 MNHEY and CDR2 SMNVEV (reference sequence). This CDR3 spans 15 amino acids. The V end lost 5 bases, the J end lost 0 bases, and 10 bases lay between the germline ends. CDR3 loop: CASSLSHPTNEKLFF. The CDR3 bases are TGTGCCAGCAGTCTAAGTCATCCAACTAATGAAAAACTGTTTTTT.

The chain joins TRBV6-5 to TRBJ2-7; 8 bases align to TRBD1. V trimming: 5 bases; J trimming: 3 bases; junction bases outside the gene matches: 9. The germline CDR1 and CDR2 sequences are MNHEY and SVGAGI. There are 15 residues in the CDR3. The CDR3 region has the DNA TGTGCCAGCAGTCCCAGGAGACAGGGGCTCTACGAGCAGTACTTC. Amino acids: CASSPRRQGLYEQYF.

J is TRBJ2-3 and V is TRBV6-2 or TRBV6-3, with 16 bases aligning to TRBD2. V was pared by 2 bases and J by 5 bases, with 13 bases of the junction left unmatched. This CDR3 is built from 20 residues. The germline V gene encodes CDR1 MNHEY and CDR2 SVGEGT. The CDR3 coding sequence is TGTGCCAGCAGTTACCGGGGACTAGCGGGGGGGAGGCACGATAGAGATACGCAGTATTTT. It yields the protein CASSYRGLAGGRHDRDTQYF.